This T cell receptor beta chain was obtained from a study of blood T cells in healthy people across ages. The CDR3 loop spans 14 amino acids. CDR1 is MNHNS, CDR2 SASEGT, per germline. The germline V and J ends were trimmed by 2 bases and 8 bases, with 15 bases remaining between them. Using a J-beta primer mix together with a sample-barcoded 5' primer, a second PCR was run for roughly 6 to 12 cycles. TCRdb fed the 5' RACE reads into MiXCR, producing one record per CDR3 protein. The sample lists 1.5 million to 2 million distinct CDR3 sequences; around half were seen once. This chain connects TRBV6-1 to TRBJ1-2; maybe TRBD1 (6 bases). Sample: blood. The clonotype originates from a woman in her thirties or forties in good health. CDR3 protein: CASSEQGTQRGYTF. The DNA of the CDR3 is TGTGCCAGCAGTGAACAGGGGACACAGAGAGGCTACACCTTC.